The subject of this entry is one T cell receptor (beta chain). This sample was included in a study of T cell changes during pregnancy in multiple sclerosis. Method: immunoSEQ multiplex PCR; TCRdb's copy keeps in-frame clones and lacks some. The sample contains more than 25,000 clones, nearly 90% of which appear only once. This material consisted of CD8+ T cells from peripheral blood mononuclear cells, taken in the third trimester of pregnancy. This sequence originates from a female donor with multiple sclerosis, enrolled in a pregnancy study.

The CDR3 here is CASSDSGTSSYNEQFF. Written as DNA, the CDR3 is TGCGCCAGCAGCGATTCCGGGACTAGCTCCTACAATGAGCAGTTCTTC. V usage is TRBV5-1 and J usage is TRBJ2-1, with 8 positions matching TRBD2. The ends lost 4 bases at V and 0 bases at J; junction bases unmatched: 6. CDR3 length equals 16 residues. The germline V gene has CDR1 SGHRS and CDR2 YFSETQ. Looking up the rest from reference TRBV5-1 and TRBJ2-1 gives the full variable domain: KAGVTQTPRYLIKTRGQQVTLSCSPISGHRSVSWYQQTPGQGLQFLFEYFSETQRNKGNFPGRFSGRQFSNSRSEMNVSTLELGDSALYLCASSDSGTSSYNEQFFGPGTRLTVL.